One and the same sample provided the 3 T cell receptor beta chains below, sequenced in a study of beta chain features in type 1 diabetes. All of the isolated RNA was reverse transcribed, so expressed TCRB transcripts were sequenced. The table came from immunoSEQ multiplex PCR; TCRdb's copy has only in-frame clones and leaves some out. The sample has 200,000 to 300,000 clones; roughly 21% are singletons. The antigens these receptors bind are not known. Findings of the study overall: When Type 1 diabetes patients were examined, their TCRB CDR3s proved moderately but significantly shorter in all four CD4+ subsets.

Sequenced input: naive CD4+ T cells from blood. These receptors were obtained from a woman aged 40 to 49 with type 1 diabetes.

DNA of the CDR3: TGCAGCGTTGAAGCCCCAAGGCGGGGGAACACTGAAGCTTTCTTT. Protein: CSVEAPRRGNTEAFF. The chain joins TRBV29-1 to TRBJ1-1; no reliable D call. The CDR3 extends over 15 amino acids. The germline V gene has CDR1 SQVTM and CDR2 ANQGSEA. V dropped 1 base and J dropped 1 base, with 13 bases sitting between them.

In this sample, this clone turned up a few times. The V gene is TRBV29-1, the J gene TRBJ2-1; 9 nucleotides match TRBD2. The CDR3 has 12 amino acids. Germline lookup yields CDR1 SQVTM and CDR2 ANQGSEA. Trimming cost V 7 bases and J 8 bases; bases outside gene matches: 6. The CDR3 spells CSALTSGDEQFF. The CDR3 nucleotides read TGCAGCGCCCTGACTAGCGGAGATGAGCAGTTCTTC.

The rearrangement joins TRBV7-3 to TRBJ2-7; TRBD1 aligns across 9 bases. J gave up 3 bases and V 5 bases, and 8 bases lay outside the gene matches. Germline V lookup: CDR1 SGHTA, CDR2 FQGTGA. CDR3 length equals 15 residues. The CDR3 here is CASSISGTGLYEQYF. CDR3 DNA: TGTGCCAGCAGCATATCCGGGACAGGGCTCTACGAGCAGTACTTC.